This TCR beta chain was captured by sequencing in a study of T cells after yellow fever vaccination. Study results and caveats: A small proportion of clonotypes was detected in both the CD4 and CD8 compartments. Contaminating bulk clonotypes could be abundant in FACS-sorted repertoires.

Many counts were recorded for this clonotype. Its antigen is not identified. TCRdb independently ran MiXCR on the 5' RACE reads; one entry per CDR3 protein. The sample holds roughly 27,000 distinct CDR3 sequences, less than 5.5% seen once. The V gene end was trimmed by 4 bases and the J gene end by 5 bases; junction bases not matched to a gene: 8. The length of the CDR3 is 14 residues. CDR1 SGDLS and CDR2 YYNGEE come from the germline V gene. The chain has TRBV9 and TRBJ2-7; 8 bases fit TRBD2. The origin of this receptor is a man aged 25 to 45 who received the YFV17D yellow fever vaccine. This sample comprised CD8+ T cells sorted from PBMCs, obtained 10 days after the yellow fever booster vaccination. CDR3 amino acids: CASSPRGGRHEQYF. The CDR3 DNA reads as TGTGCCAGCAGCCCCCGGGGGGGTAGGCACGAGCAGTACTTC.